This is a list of T cell receptor beta chains from one sample in a study of molecular identifiers for immune sequencing clone quantification. Via MiXCR, TCRdb re-called the PCR reads, giving one row per CDR3 protein. This sample has roughly 630,000 distinct CDR3 sequences, with 25% found just once. Sequencing was performed on naive CD8+ T cells from blood, with Jurkat cell RNA spiked in. All receptors come from a human donor in good health. Some libraries in this study had Jurkat cell RNA spiked in. Each CDR3 is given with its conserved first and last residue. A D gene is named only where the DNA matches it firmly. Clone sizes are given selectively: once, few, many, or a class where the clone is expanded.

V gene: TRBV4-3; D gene: .; clone size: many; J gene: TRBJ2-3; CDR3 protein: CASSQDRDPRGQYF; CDR3 DNA: TGCGCCAGCAGCCAAGACCGGGACCCACGAGGGCAGTATTTT
V gene: TRBV28; D gene: TRBD1; clone size: .; J gene: TRBJ2-2; CDR3 protein: CASRTNRGRFSGELFF; CDR3 DNA: TGTGCCAGCCGGACTAACAGGGGGCGATTCTCCGGGGAGCTGTTTTTT
V gene: TRBV6-2/TRBV6-3; D gene: .; clone size: many; J gene: TRBJ1-1; CDR3 protein: CASSYFTGIEAFF; CDR3 DNA: TGTGCCAGCAGTTACTTTACAGGGATTGAAGCTTTCTTT
V gene: TRBV6-2/TRBV6-3; D gene: TRBD2; clone size: .; J gene: TRBJ2-1; CDR3 protein: CASTASGRFYEQFF; CDR3 DNA: TGTGCCAGCACGGCAAGCGGGAGGTTTTATGAGCAGTTCTTC
V gene: TRBV5-4; D gene: .; clone size: many; J gene: TRBJ1-1; CDR3 protein: CASSLEANTEAFF; CDR3 DNA: TGTGCCAGCAGCTTGGAGGCTAACACTGAAGCTTTCTTT
V gene: TRBV7-9; D gene: TRBD1; clone size: many; J gene: TRBJ2-3; CDR3 protein: CASRPGTGDTDTQYF; CDR3 DNA: TGTGCCAGCAGACCCGGGACAGGCGACACAGATACGCAGTATTTT
V gene: TRBV19; D gene: TRBD1; clone size: few; J gene: TRBJ2-7; CDR3 protein: CASSMGQGPGSYEQYF; CDR3 DNA: TGTGCCAGTAGTATGGGACAGGGACCTGGATCCTACGAGCAGTACTTC
V gene: TRBV6-5; D gene: .; clone size: .; J gene: TRBJ1-4; CDR3 protein: CASSDRPAVKLCF; CDR3 DNA: TGTGCCAGCAGTGACAGACCCGCTGTGAAACTGTGTTTT
V gene: TRBV5-5; D gene: .; clone size: many; J gene: TRBJ2-3; CDR3 protein: CASSLDSSSTDTQYF; CDR3 DNA: TGTGCCAGCAGCCTCGACAGTAGTAGCACAGATACGCAGTATTTT
V gene: TRBV20-1; D gene: TRBD1; clone size: .; J gene: TRBJ1-1; CDR3 protein: CSALNRGLNTEAFF; CDR3 DNA: TGCAGTGCTTTAAACAGGGGGCTGAACACTGAAGCTTTCTTT
V gene: TRBV27; D gene: TRBD2; clone size: many; J gene: TRBJ2-3; CDR3 protein: CASSQVGTTPEWVAQYF; CDR3 DNA: TGTGCCAGCAGCCAAGTCGGGACTACACCTGAGTGGGTGGCGCAGTATTTT
V gene: TRBV20-1; D gene: .; clone size: many; J gene: TRBJ2-3; CDR3 protein: CSARALGLGDTQYF; CDR3 DNA: TGCAGTGCTAGAGCCCTGGGGTTGGGGGATACGCAGTATTTT
V gene: TRBV3-1; D gene: .; clone size: many; J gene: TRBJ2-2; CDR3 protein: CASSPQWPTGELFF; CDR3 DNA: TGTGCCAGCAGCCCCCAGTGGCCCACCGGGGAGCTGTTTTTT
V gene: TRBV19; D gene: .; clone size: .; J gene: TRBJ1-6; CDR3 protein: CASTFSTRSYNSPLHF; CDR3 DNA: TGTGCCAGTACTTTTTCGACGCGCTCCTATAATTCACCCCTCCACTTT
V gene: TRBV5-1; D gene: .; clone size: .; J gene: TRBJ1-1; CDR3 protein: CASSWGGMNTEAFF; CDR3 DNA: TGCGCCAGCAGCTGGGGGGGGATGAACACTGAAGCTTTCTTT
V gene: TRBV7-6; D gene: .; clone size: .; J gene: TRBJ2-3; CDR3 protein: CASSLEPTGPTDTQYF; CDR3 DNA: TGTGCCAGCAGCTTAGAACCCACCGGGCCCACAGATACGCAGTATTTT
V gene: TRBV2; D gene: .; clone size: .; J gene: TRBJ1-2; CDR3 protein: CARQDSFNYGYTF; CDR3 DNA: TGTGCCAGACAGGACAGTTTTAACTATGGCTACACCTTC
V gene: TRBV28; D gene: .; clone size: .; J gene: TRBJ1-5; CDR3 protein: CASSFPTSRGRYSNQPQRF; CDR3 DNA: TGTGCCAGCAGTTTCCCTACCTCGCGGGGGAGGTATAGCAATCAGCCCCAGCGTTTT
V gene: TRBV10-3; D gene: .; clone size: many; J gene: TRBJ1-4; CDR3 protein: CAISDPGAGEKLFF; CDR3 DNA: TGTGCCATCAGTGACCCGGGGGCGGGGGAAAAACTGTTTTTT
V gene: TRBV28; D gene: .; clone size: few; J gene: TRBJ2-7; CDR3 protein: CASSSTDGMVGEQYF; CDR3 DNA: TGTGCCAGCAGTTCAACGGACGGGATGGTTGGGGAGCAGTACTTC
V gene: TRBV20-1; D gene: .; clone size: many; J gene: TRBJ2-3; CDR3 protein: CSASGATHSTDTQYF; CDR3 DNA: TGCAGTGCCTCCGGGGCTACCCATAGCACAGATACGCAGTATTTT
V gene: TRBV12-3/TRBV12-4; D gene: TRBD2; clone size: many; J gene: TRBJ2-7; CDR3 protein: CASSQAGGVLHEQYF; CDR3 DNA: TGTGCCAGCTCCCAAGCGGGAGGGGTCCTCCACGAGCAGTACTTC
V gene: TRBV30; D gene: .; clone size: .; J gene: TRBJ1-1; CDR3 protein: CAWMMGMNTEAFF; CDR3 DNA: TGTGCCTGGATGATGGGAATGAACACTGAAGCTTTCTTT
V gene: TRBV19; D gene: .; clone size: .; J gene: TRBJ2-2; CDR3 protein: CASSSGRGIANTGELFF; CDR3 DNA: TGTGCCAGTAGTTCCGGACGCGGGATCGCGAACACCGGGGAGCTGTTTTTT
V gene: TRBV29-1; D gene: TRBD2; clone size: many; J gene: TRBJ2-3; CDR3 protein: CSVEDLAGGPGDTQYF; CDR3 DNA: TGCAGCGTTGAAGACTTAGCGGGAGGCCCCGGGGATACGCAGTATTTT
V gene: TRBV4-1; D gene: TRBD1; clone size: .; J gene: TRBJ2-2; CDR3 protein: CASSQDLRQGVIEDTGELFF; CDR3 DNA: TGCGCCAGCAGCCAAGATCTGAGACAGGGGGTTATTGAGGACACCGGGGAGCTGTTTTTT
V gene: TRBV5-6; D gene: .; clone size: few; J gene: TRBJ2-5; CDR3 protein: CASSLLGTQYF; CDR3 DNA: TGTGCCAGCAGCTTATTGGGGACCCAGTACTTC
V gene: TRBV24-1; D gene: .; clone size: many; J gene: TRBJ1-1; CDR3 protein: CATRGNAEAFF; CDR3 DNA: TGTGCCACCAGGGGAAACGCTGAAGCTTTCTTT
V gene: TRBV5-1; D gene: TRBD2; clone size: few; J gene: TRBJ2-2; CDR3 protein: CASSSPAGLAGVREVRPGELFF; CDR3 DNA: TGCGCCAGCAGCTCCCCCGCCGGACTAGCGGGAGTGAGGGAGGTGAGGCCCGGGGAGCTGTTTTTT
V gene: TRBV9; D gene: .; clone size: many; J gene: TRBJ2-5; CDR3 protein: CASSVEGVEETQYF; CDR3 DNA: TGTGCCAGCAGCGTAGAGGGGGTGGAAGAGACCCAGTACTTC
V gene: TRBV19; D gene: TRBD2; clone size: .; J gene: TRBJ2-3; CDR3 protein: CASSMKAGLAGNTDTQYF; CDR3 DNA: TGTGCCAGTAGTATGAAGGCCGGACTAGCGGGGAACACAGATACGCAGTATTTT
V gene: TRBV12-5; D gene: .; clone size: few; J gene: TRBJ2-7; CDR3 protein: CASGPGTAGLPSSYEQYF; CDR3 DNA: TGTGCTAGTGGGCCCGGGACAGCGGGACTCCCTAGCTCCTACGAGCAGTACTTC
V gene: TRBV7-2; D gene: .; clone size: many; J gene: TRBJ1-5; CDR3 protein: CASSPVGANQPQHF; CDR3 DNA: TGTGCCAGCAGTCCGGTGGGGGCAAATCAGCCCCAGCATTTT
V gene: TRBV6-1; D gene: .; clone size: many; J gene: TRBJ1-1; CDR3 protein: CASSVYRWAEAFF; CDR3 DNA: TGTGCCAGCAGTGTTTACAGGTGGGCTGAAGCTTTCTTT
V gene: TRBV19; D gene: .; clone size: .; J gene: TRBJ1-1; CDR3 protein: CASSSVTVSAYPGAFF; CDR3 DNA: TGTGCCAGTAGTTCGGTAACGGTTTCAGCTTATCCTGGAGCTTTCTTT
V gene: TRBV20-1; D gene: TRBD2; clone size: .; J gene: TRBJ2-7; CDR3 protein: CSAGFAAGETPYEQYF; CDR3 DNA: TGCAGTGCTGGTTTTGCGGCGGGGGAGACACCCTACGAGCAGTACTTC
V gene: TRBV19; D gene: .; clone size: few; J gene: TRBJ1-2; CDR3 protein: CASSPDWIYGYTF; CDR3 DNA: TGTGCCAGTAGTCCGGACTGGATCTATGGCTACACCTTC
V gene: TRBV4-3; D gene: .; clone size: few; J gene: TRBJ2-2; CDR3 protein: CASSQDRETIFGELFF; CDR3 DNA: TGCGCCAGCAGCCAAGATCGAGAGACTATTTTCGGGGAGCTGTTTTTT
V gene: TRBV6-6; D gene: TRBD1; clone size: few; J gene: TRBJ1-1; CDR3 protein: CASSLEGAVWAEAFF; CDR3 DNA: TGTGCCAGCAGCCTCGAGGGGGCGGTTTGGGCTGAAGCTTTCTTT
V gene: TRBV24-1; D gene: TRBD1; clone size: many; J gene: TRBJ2-3; CDR3 protein: CATSDTTGQEYF; CDR3 DNA: TGTGCCACCAGTGATACGACAGGACAGGAGTATTTT